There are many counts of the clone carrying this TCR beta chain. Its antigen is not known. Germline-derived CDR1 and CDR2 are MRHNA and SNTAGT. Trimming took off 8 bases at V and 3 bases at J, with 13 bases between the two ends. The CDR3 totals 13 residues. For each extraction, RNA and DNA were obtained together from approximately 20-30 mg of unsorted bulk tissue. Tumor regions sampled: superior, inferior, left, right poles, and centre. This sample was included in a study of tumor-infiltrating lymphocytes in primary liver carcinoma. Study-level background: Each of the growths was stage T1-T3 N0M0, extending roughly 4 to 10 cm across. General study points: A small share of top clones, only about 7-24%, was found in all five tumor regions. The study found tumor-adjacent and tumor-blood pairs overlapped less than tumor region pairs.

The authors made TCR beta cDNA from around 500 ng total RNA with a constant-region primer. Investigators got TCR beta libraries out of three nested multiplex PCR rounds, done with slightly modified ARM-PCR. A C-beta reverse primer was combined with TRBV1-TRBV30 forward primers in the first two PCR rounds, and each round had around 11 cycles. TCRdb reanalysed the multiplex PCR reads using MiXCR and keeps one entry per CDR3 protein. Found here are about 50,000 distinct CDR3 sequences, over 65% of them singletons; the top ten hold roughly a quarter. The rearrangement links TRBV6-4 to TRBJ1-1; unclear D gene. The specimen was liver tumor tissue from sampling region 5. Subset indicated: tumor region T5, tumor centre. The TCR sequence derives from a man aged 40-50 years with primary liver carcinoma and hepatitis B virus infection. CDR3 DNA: TGTGCCAGCTCACAAGCGTTCGACACTGAAGCTTTCTTT. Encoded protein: CASSQAFDTEAFF.